This TCR beta chain was obtained from a study of cytotoxic CD8 clonotypes in ibrutinib-treated CLL. Turning to the study itself: IGHV unmutated around 17; relapsed/refractory 11; treatment-naive about 14.

Assay used: immunoSEQ multiplex PCR; TCRdb lists only in-frame clones, some missing. This sample yields 20,000 to 30,000 clones, of which around four fifths are seen a single time; around 8.3% belongs to the top ten. This CDR3 is 11 amino acids long. V was cut by 4 bases and J by 3 bases, with 3 bases left in between. Germline CDR1 and CDR2: SGHVS and FQNEAQ. The source was PBMCs, collected before ibrutinib treatment. The clonotype originates from a human donor with chronic lymphocytic leukemia. The chain recombines TRBV7-8 with TRBJ2-5; D not resolved. The CDR3 bases are TGTGCCAGCAGCTCCGAAGAGACCCAGTACTTC. Translating it yields CASSSEETQYF.